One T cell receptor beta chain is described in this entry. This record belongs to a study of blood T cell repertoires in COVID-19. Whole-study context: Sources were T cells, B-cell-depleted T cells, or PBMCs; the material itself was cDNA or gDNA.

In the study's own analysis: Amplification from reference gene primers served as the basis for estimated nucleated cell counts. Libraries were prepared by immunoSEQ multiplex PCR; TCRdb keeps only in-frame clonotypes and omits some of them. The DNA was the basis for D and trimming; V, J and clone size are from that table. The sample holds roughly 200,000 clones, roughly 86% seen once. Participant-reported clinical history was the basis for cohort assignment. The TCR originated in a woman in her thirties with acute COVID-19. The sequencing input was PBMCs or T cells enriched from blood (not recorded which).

The chain's CDR3 is CASSALAGFAYEQYF. The DNA for the CDR3 is TGTGCCAGCAGCGCCCTAGCGGGGTTCGCCTACGAGCAGTACTTC. This chain joins TRBV27 and TRBJ2-7; 9 positions match TRBD2. J was trimmed by 2 bases and V by 6 bases; bases with no gene match: 8. From germline, CDR1 is MNHEY and CDR2 SMNVEV (reference sequence). The CDR3 is 15 residues long.